A single sample is the source of the 22 T cell receptor beta chains below, sequenced in a study of immune cell composition in non-small cell lung cancer. Generated by immunoSEQ multiplex PCR, the TCRdb table keeps only in-frame clones and is missing some. Of 8,500 to 14,000 clones in the sample, under 65% were seen once. Input material: lung tumor tissue. These receptors originate from a human donor with non-small cell lung cancer.

The V call is TRBV5-4, the J call TRBJ2-2; 9 nucleotides agree with TRBD2. The CDR3 sequence is 15 residues long. Germline CDR1 and CDR2: SGHNT and YYREEE (reference sequence). With V trimmed by 4 bases and J by 4 bases, 5 bases remained unmatched. The DNA for the CDR3 is TGTGCCAGCAGCCCAGCGGGAGGAGGCACCGGGGAGCTGTTTTTT. Its translation: CASSPAGGGTGELFF.

This clone has only one observation. The CDR3 bases are TGCGCCAGCAGCTTGGGCACAGGGAAGGGAGAGACCCAGTACTTC. It yields the protein CASSLGTGKGETQYF. This chain connects TRBV5-1 to TRBJ2-5; D may be TRBD1 (6 bases). The V gene's germline CDR1 is SGHRS and CDR2 YFSETQ. V lost 0 bases and J lost 4, with 13 bases in between. The CDR3 is 15 amino acids. The variable domain in full, with the rest retrieved from reference TRBV5-1 and TRBJ2-5, is KAGVTQTPRYLIKTRGQQVTLSCSPISGHRSVSWYQQTPGQGLQFLFEYFSETQRNKGNFPGRFSGRQFSNSRSEMNVSTLELGDSALYLCASSLGTGKGETQYFGPGTRLLVL.

The chain combines TRBV5-1 with TRBJ2-7, with TRBD1 matching 8 bases. The junction had 7 bases not matched to a gene; V was cut back by 0 bases and J by 5 bases. CDR3 length: 15 residues. Per the germline V gene, CDR1 is SGHRS and CDR2 is YFSETQ. CDR3 DNA: TGCGCCAGCAGCTTGGTTGGCAGGGGGCCGGACGAGCAGTACTTC. Its protein product is CASSLVGRGPDEQYF.

The V gene is TRBV5-4, the J gene TRBJ1-1; D remains ambiguous. Germline CDR1 reads SGHNT; CDR2 reads YYREEE (reference sequence). V shed 6 bases and J shed 3 bases, with 15 bases lying between them. The CDR3 contains 14 residues. This CDR3 is CASNAWSRDTEAFF. CDR3 bases: TGTGCCAGCAACGCTTGGTCGAGGGACACTGAAGCTTTCTTT.

The chain has TRBV7-6 and TRBJ2-2, with 11 positions matching TRBD1. The CDR3 covers 17 residues. In germline, CDR1 is SGHVS, CDR2 FNYEAQ. Trimming at V came to 2 bases and at J to 5 bases, leaving 7 bases not matched to a gene. The CDR3 region has the DNA TGTGCCAGCAGCTTATCGATAGGGACAGGGGGTACCGGGGAGCTGTTTTTT. As protein: CASSLSIGTGGTGELFF. The entire variable domain, with the rest obtained from reference TRBV7-6 and TRBJ2-2, is as follows: GAGVSQSPRYKVTKRGQDVALRCDPISGHVSLYWYRQALGQGPEFLTYFNYEAQQDKSGLPNDRFSAERPEGSISTLTIQRTEQRDSAMYRCASSLSIGTGGTGELFFGEGSRLTVL.

This clone came up a few times. The genes are TRBV7-3 and TRBJ1-5, with a tentative D call TRBD1 (5 bases). This CDR3 is 16 amino acids long. Germline V gene data show CDR1 as SGHTA and CDR2 as FQGTGA. V lost 1 base to trimming and J lost 1 base, with 11 bases between them. The CDR3 DNA is TGTGCCAGCAGCTTAAACGGAGGGGCGAGCAATCAGCCCCAGCATTTT. Amino acids: CASSLNGGASNQPQHF.

This clone has a handful of counts. This chain uses TRBV7-3 with TRBJ2-2; 8 bases align to TRBD1. The CDR3 is made up of 14 amino acids. V lost 2 bases and J lost 9; bases outside the gene matches: 5. Germline V gene data show CDR1 as SGHTA and CDR2 as FQGTGA. In DNA form, the CDR3 reads TGTGCCAGCAGCTTAGATGGACAGGGAAGGGAGCTGTTTTTT. Protein product: CASSLDGQGRELFF.

The V gene is TRBV7-9, the J gene TRBJ2-1; 13 bases match TRBD2. In germline, CDR1 is SEHNR, CDR2 FQNEAQ (reference sequence). This CDR3 is built from 19 residues. Trimming took 6 bases from V and 7 from J; bases not matched to a gene: 18. CDR3 nucleotide sequence: TGTGCCAGCAGTCCTCCCTCCTTTGGACTAGCGGGAGTAGGGAATGAGCAGTTCTTC. Residues: CASSPPSFGLAGVGNEQFF.

In DNA, the CDR3 is TGTGCCAGCAGTTACGGGGGCAGGGGGTCAGAGACCCAGTACTTC. It is translated as CASSYGGRGSETQYF. The rearrangement joins TRBV6-5 to TRBJ2-5; 7 nucleotides line up with TRBD1. Per germline, CDR1 MNHEY and CDR2 SVGAGI. Trimming removed 2 bases from V and 4 bases from J; junction bases left unmatched: 7. The CDR3 has 15 amino acids.

The V call is TRBV2, the J call TRBJ1-1; D gene uncertain. V lost 4 bases, J lost 1 base, and 4 bases lay in between. The CDR3 loop spans 12 amino acids. The germline V gene has CDR1 SNHLY and CDR2 FYNNEI. CDR3 region: CASSVRNTEAFF. Here the CDR3 DNA reads TGTGCCAGCAGTGTTAGGAACACTGAAGCTTTCTTT.

The chain has TRBV27 and TRBJ1-1; D call uncertain. From germline, CDR1 is MNHEY and CDR2 SMNVEV (reference sequence). The CDR3 consists of 13 residues. V was shortened by 3 bases and J by 1 base, with 6 bases between the two germline ends. In DNA form, the CDR3 reads TGTGCCAGCAGTTTCCGGGGGAACACTGAAGCTTTCTTT. Translation: CASSFRGNTEAFF.

A note on this clone: One junction end does not reproduce the germline sequence, and a read error may be involved. This chain links TRBV6-5 with TRBJ2-7; 8 bases agree with TRBD1. Germline lookup yields CDR1 MNHEY and CDR2 SVGAGI. The length of the CDR3 is 12 residues. The CDR3 sequence is CASSSSGTGLNF. CDR3 coding DNA: TGTGCCAGCAGTTCCTCCGGGACAGGCTTAAACTTC.

This chain links TRBV30 with TRBJ1-5, with 12 bases aligning to TRBD1. In germline, CDR1 is GTSNPN, CDR2 SVGIG (reference sequence). The CDR3 spans 17 residues. The J segment lost 1 base and the V segment lost 0 bases, leaving 4 bases of the junction unmatched. This chain's CDR3 is CAWSVRGQGASNQPQHF. The CDR3, as DNA: TGTGCCTGGAGTGTACGGGGACAGGGGGCAAGCAATCAGCCCCAGCATTTT. Based on the CDR3 plus reference TRBV30 and TRBJ1-5, the full variable domain is SQTIHQWPATLVQPVGSPLSLECTVEGTSNPNLYWYRQAAGRGLQLLFYSVGIGQISSEVPQNLSASRPQDRQFILSSKKLLLSDSGFYLCAWSVRGQGASNQPQHFGDGTRLSIL.

V usage is TRBV30 and J usage is TRBJ2-5; 9 bases agree with TRBD1. CDR1 is GTSNPN and CDR2 is SVGIG in the germline V gene (reference sequence). The CDR3 contains 14 residues. After removal of 8 bases from V and 1 base from J, the junction contained 8 bases not matched to a gene. The CDR3 loop is CAGGTGPLQETQYF. The CDR3 DNA follows: TGTGCCGGCGGGACAGGGCCCCTCCAAGAGACCCAGTACTTC.

The rearrangement links TRBV4-2 to TRBJ2-1; D is perhaps TRBD2 (6 bases). V gave up 5 bases and J gave up 7 bases, with 27 bases separating them. CDR1 and CDR2 from the germline V gene are LGHNA and YNFKEQ. This CDR3 is built from 18 residues. The CDR3 loop reads CASSAESPATRRWNEQFF. For the CDR3, the DNA is TGTGCCAGCAGCGCCGAATCACCGGCGACTAGGAGGTGGAATGAGCAGTTCTTC.

The gene calls are TRBV19 and TRBJ2-1, with TRBD2 identical over 9 bases. Germline CDR1 and CDR2: LNHDA and SQIVND (reference sequence). The J segment lost 0 bases and the V segment lost 3 bases, leaving 0 bases of the junction unmatched. This CDR3 is built from 15 residues. CDR3 in amino acids: CASSISGSSYNEQFF. For the CDR3, the DNA is TGTGCCAGTAGTATTAGCGGGAGCTCCTACAATGAGCAGTTCTTC.

The J gene is TRBJ2-5, the V gene TRBV30; tentative D call: TRBD2 (5 bases). V gave up 2 bases and J gave up 1 base, with 8 bases separating them. This CDR3 spans 13 amino acids. Germline assignment: CDR1 GTSNPN and CDR2 SVGIG (reference sequence). DNA of the CDR3: TGTGCCTGGAGTTTCGGGGTCCAAGAGACCCAGTACTTC. As protein: CAWSFGVQETQYF. Complete variable domain (other parts from reference TRBV30 and TRBJ2-5): SQTIHQWPATLVQPVGSPLSLECTVEGTSNPNLYWYRQAAGRGLQLLFYSVGIGQISSEVPQNLSASRPQDRQFILSSKKLLLSDSGFYLCAWSFGVQETQYFGPGTRLLVL.

This chain joins TRBV10-3 and TRBJ1-2, with D hard to call. This CDR3 region has 14 residues. Between the trimmed V and J ends, which lost 1 base and 5 bases, there was a span of 11 bases. Germline values: CDR1 ENHRY, CDR2 SYGVKD. The CDR3 coding sequence is TGTGCCATCAGTGAGTTGGCGGAAGCTTATGGCTACACCTTC. This encodes CAISELAEAYGYTF.

The chain is built from TRBV4-3 and TRBJ2-7; maybe TRBD1 (6 bases). Germline V gene sequence: CDR1 LGHNA, CDR2 YSLEER. This CDR3 has 15 amino acids. V was shortened by 5 bases and J by 2 bases, with 16 bases between the two germline ends. DNA for the CDR3: TGCGCCAGCAGCGCACACAGGGAAGGCCCCTACGAGCAGTACTTC. Amino acid sequence: CASSAHREGPYEQYF.

The chain joins TRBV7-2 to TRBJ2-2; maybe TRBD2 (6 bases). V lost 8 bases to trimming and J lost 0 bases, with 7 bases between them. This CDR3 is built from 13 residues. Germline values: CDR1 SGHTA, CDR2 FQGNSA. CDR3 residues: CASGRPNTGELFF. CDR3 in DNA: TGTGCCAGCGGGAGGCCGAACACCGGGGAGCTGTTTTTT. Supplemented by reference TRBV7-2 and TRBJ2-2, the full variable domain reads GAGVSQSPSNKVTEKGKDVELRCDPISGHTALYWYRQSLGQGLEFLIYFQGNSAPDKSGLPSDRFSAERTGGSVSTLTIQRTQQEDSAVYLCASGRPNTGELFFGEGSRLTVL.

This clone was counted a single time. The chain combines TRBV7-2 with TRBJ2-7; 8 bases match TRBD1. This CDR3 has 16 amino acids. The germline V gene encodes CDR1 SGHTA and CDR2 FQGNSA. J lost 5 bases, V lost 4 bases, and 13 bases had no gene match. The CDR3 DNA follows: TGTGCCAGCAGCTCCACCACCGACAGGGGCTGGGACGAGCAGTACTTC. Its protein is CASSSTTDRGWDEQYF.

This chain links TRBV19 with TRBJ2-2; the match to TRBD1 covers 10 bases. Germline values: CDR1 LNHDA, CDR2 SQIVND (reference sequence). The V and J ends lost 5 bases and 7 bases, in that order; junction bases with no gene match: 7. The CDR3 spans 15 residues. DNA of the CDR3: TGTGCCAGTAGTCCTAGACAGGGGGCCCGCGGGGAGCTGTTTTTT. This sequence encodes CASSPRQGARGELFF.